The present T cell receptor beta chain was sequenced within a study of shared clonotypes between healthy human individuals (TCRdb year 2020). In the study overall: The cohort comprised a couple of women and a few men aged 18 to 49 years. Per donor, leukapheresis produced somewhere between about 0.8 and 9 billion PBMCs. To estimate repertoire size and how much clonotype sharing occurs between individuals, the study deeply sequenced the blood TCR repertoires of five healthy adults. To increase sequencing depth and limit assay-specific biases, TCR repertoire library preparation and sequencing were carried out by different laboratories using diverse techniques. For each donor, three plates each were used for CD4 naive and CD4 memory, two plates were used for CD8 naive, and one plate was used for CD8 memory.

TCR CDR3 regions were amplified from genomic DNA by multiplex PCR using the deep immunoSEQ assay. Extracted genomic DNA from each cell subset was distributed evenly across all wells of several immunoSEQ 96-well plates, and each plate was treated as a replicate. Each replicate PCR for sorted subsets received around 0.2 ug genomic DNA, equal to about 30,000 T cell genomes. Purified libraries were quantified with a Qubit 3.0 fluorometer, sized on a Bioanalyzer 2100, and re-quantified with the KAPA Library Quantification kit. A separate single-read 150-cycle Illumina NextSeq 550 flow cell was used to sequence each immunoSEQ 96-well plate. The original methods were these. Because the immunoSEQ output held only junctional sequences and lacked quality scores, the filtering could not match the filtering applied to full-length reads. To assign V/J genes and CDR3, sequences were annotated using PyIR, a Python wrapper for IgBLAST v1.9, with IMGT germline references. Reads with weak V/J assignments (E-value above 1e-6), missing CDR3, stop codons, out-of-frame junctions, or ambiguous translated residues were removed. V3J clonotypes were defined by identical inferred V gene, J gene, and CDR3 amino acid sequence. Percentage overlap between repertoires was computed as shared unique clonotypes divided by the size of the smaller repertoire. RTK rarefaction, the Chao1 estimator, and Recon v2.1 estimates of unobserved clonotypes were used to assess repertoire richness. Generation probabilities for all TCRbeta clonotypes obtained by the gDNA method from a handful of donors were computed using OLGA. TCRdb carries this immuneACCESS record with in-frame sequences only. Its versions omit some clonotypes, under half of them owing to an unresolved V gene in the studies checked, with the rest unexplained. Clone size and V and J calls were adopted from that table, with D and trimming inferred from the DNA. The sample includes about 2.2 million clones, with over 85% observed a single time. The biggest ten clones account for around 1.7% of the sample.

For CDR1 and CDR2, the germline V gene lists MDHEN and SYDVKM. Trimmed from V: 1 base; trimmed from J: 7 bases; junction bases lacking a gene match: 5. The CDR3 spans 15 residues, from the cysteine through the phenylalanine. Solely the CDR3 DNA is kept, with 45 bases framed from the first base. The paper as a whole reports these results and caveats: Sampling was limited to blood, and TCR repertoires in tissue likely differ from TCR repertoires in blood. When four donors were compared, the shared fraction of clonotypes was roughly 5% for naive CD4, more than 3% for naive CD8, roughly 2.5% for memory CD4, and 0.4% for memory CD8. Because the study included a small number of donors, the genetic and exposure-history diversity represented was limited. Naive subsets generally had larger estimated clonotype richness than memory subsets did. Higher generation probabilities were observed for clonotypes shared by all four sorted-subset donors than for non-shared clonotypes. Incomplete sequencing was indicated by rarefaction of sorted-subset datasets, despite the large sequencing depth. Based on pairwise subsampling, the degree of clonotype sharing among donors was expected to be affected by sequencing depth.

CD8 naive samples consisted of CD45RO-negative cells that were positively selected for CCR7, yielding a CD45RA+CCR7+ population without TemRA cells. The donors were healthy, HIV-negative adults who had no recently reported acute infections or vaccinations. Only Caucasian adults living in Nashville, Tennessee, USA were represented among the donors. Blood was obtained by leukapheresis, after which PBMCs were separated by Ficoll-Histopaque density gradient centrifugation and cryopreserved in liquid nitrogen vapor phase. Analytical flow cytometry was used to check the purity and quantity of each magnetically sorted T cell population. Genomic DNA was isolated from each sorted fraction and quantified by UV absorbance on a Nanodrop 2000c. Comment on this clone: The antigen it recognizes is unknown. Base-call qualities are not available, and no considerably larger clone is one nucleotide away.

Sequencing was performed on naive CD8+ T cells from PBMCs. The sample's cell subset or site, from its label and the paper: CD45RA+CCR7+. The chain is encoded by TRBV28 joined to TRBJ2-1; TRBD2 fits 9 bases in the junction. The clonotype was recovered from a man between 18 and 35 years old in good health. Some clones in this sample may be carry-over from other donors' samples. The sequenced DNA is TGTGCCAGCAGTTTATTAGCGGGGGTAATTAATGAGCAGTTCTTC. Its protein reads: CASSLLAGVINEQFF.